Shown below are 15 T cell receptor beta chains from a single sample sequenced in a study of blood T cells in healthy people across ages. Primed by a sample-barcoded 5' primer and a J-beta primer mix, a second PCR proceeded for roughly 7 to 11 cycles. TCRdb redid the calling of the 5' RACE reads with MiXCR, one entry per CDR3 protein. The sample records roughly 730,000 distinct CDR3 sequences, roughly 50% being singletons. The sequencing sample was made of blood. These TCRs come from a man aged 35 to 55 in good health.

This clonotype was seen a few times. The rearrangement uses TRBV7-6 and TRBJ2-1, with a possible D match to TRBD2 (5 bases). The CDR3 runs 11 residues. Germline lookup yields CDR1 SGHVS and CDR2 FNYEAQ. V lost 4 bases, J lost 10 bases, and 8 bases lay in between. CDR3 loop: CASSSSSEQFF. In DNA, the CDR3 is TGTGCCAGCAGCTCGTCTAGCGAGCAGTTCTTC.

In nucleotides, the CDR3 is TGTGCCAGCAGTGAAGATCTCCCTTACGAGCAGTACTTC. The encoded protein is CASSEDLPYEQYF. The chain links TRBV2 to TRBJ2-5; D unclear. The better agreement between TRBJ2-7 and the DNA end casts doubt on the J call. There are 13 residues in the CDR3. CDR1 is SNHLY, CDR2 FYNNEI, per germline.

This chain joins TRBV12-3 or TRBV12-4 and TRBJ1-4; TRBD1 agrees at 8 bases. This CDR3 contains 17 residues. V gave up 3 bases and J gave up 5 bases; unmatched junction bases: 11. The CDR3 DNA is TGTGCCAGCAGTTTTAGGACAGGGACGACCCGGAATGAAAAACTGTTTTTT. It encodes CASSFRTGTTRNEKLFF.

This rearrangement joins TRBV12-3 or TRBV12-4 to TRBJ2-1; 8 bases line up with TRBD1. CDR3 size: 12 residues. V was clipped by 4 bases and J by 15 bases; unmatched bases: 8. CDR3 amino acids: CASSSDRGVRFF. In DNA, the CDR3 is TGTGCCAGCAGTTCTGACAGGGGAGTAAGGTTCTTC.

The V and J genes are TRBV4-1 and TRBJ2-1; the D is unclear. The ends were cut back, 0 bases at V and 4 bases at J, with 22 bases in the middle. The CDR3 spans 19 residues. From germline, CDR1 is MGHRA and CDR2 YSYEKL. The DNA for the CDR3 is TGCGCCAGCAGCCAAGATAGGGCCCGGACGCAACTCTTTTACAATGAGCAGTTCTTC. Translated: CASSQDRARTQLFYNEQFF.

The rearrangement uses TRBV12-5 and TRBJ1-1, with 11 bases identical to TRBD1. In germline, CDR1 is LGHNT, CDR2 FRNRAP. This CDR3 is 16 amino acids long. J lost 6 bases, V lost 3 bases, and 9 bases had no gene match. The CDR3 bases are TGTGCTAGTGGTTTAGTCGTGGGACAGGGGGTTGCTGAAGCTTTCTTT. Residues: CASGLVVGQGVAEAFF.

The CDR3 bases are TGCGCCAGCAGCTTCGGGACTAGCTCTGGGCACGAGCAGTACTTC. It encodes CASSFGTSSGHEQYF. The J gene is TRBJ2-7, the V gene TRBV5-1; 9 nucleotides match TRBD2. There are 15 residues in the CDR3. CDR1 and CDR2 from the germline V gene are SGHRS and YFSETQ. Trimming cost V 2 bases and J 5 bases; bases outside gene matches: 8. The variable domain in full, completed from reference TRBV5-1 and TRBJ2-7, reads KAGVTQTPRYLIKTRGQQVTLSCSPISGHRSVSWYQQTPGQGLQFLFEYFSETQRNKGNFPGRFSGRQFSNSRSEMNVSTLELGDSALYLCASSFGTSSGHEQYFGPGTRLTVT.

The V and J genes are TRBV7-6 and TRBJ1-2; TRBD1 is a possible D gene (5 bases). Trimming shortened V by 1 base and J by 2 bases, and 17 bases separated the two germline ends. CDR1 is SGHVS, CDR2 FNYEAQ, per germline. This CDR3 spans 17 amino acids. CDR3 sequence reads: CASSLEIQVGTNYGYTF. The CDR3, as DNA: TGTGCCAGCAGCTTAGAAATACAGGTCGGCACCAACTATGGCTACACCTTC.

This chain connects TRBV11-2 to TRBJ2-3; D call uncertain. CDR1 is SGHAT and CDR2 is FQNNGV in the germline V gene. V was trimmed by 7 bases and J by 6 bases, leaving 11 bases between them. The CDR3 loop spans 12 amino acids. The CDR3 bases are TGTGCCAGCACCTATACTAAGGATACGCAGTATTTT. It yields the protein CASTYTKDTQYF.

This clonotype was seen more than once but under ten times. This chain links TRBV11-3 with TRBJ2-5; D may be TRBD1 or TRBD2 (5 bases each). Germline CDR1 reads SGHNT; CDR2 reads YENEEA. V lost 4 bases to trimming and J lost 3 bases, with 9 bases between them. The CDR3 length is 13 residues. The chain's CDR3 is CASSSGTEETQYF. As DNA, the CDR3 is TGTGCCAGCAGCTCTGGGACGGAAGAGACCCAGTACTTC.

This clonotype came up once. The V call is TRBV7-2, the J call TRBJ2-4; maybe TRBD1 (5 bases). This CDR3 is built from 17 residues. The V gene's germline CDR1 is SGHTA and CDR2 FQGNSA. V dropped 6 bases and J dropped 6 bases, with 24 bases sitting between them. CDR3 amino acids: CASSSVGAGCYRNIQYF. The CDR3 bases are TGTGCCAGCAGTTCAGTTGGGGCAGGGTGCTACAGAAACATTCAGTACTTC.

V and J are TRBV7-9 and TRBJ2-2, with D unclear. The CDR3 sequence is 15 residues long. Trimming removed 3 bases from V and 2 bases from J, with 10 bases in between. Germline assignment: CDR1 SEHNR and CDR2 FQNEAQ (reference sequence). CDR3 in amino acids: CASSLGGFNTGELFF. The CDR3 region has the DNA TGTGCCAGCAGCTTGGGTGGATTCAACACCGGGGAGCTGTTTTTT. The entire variable domain, with the rest obtained from reference TRBV7-9 and TRBJ2-2, is as follows: DTGVSQNPRHKITKRGQNVTFRCDPISEHNRLYWYRQTLGQGPEFLTYFQNEAQLEKSRLLSDRFSAERPKGSFSTLEIQRTEQGDSAMYLCASSLGGFNTGELFFGEGSRLTVL.

V gene TRBV29-1 combines with J gene TRBJ1-2; 7 positions match TRBD1. The J segment lost 2 bases and the V segment lost 5 bases, leaving 5 bases of the junction unmatched. In germline, CDR1 is SQVTM, CDR2 ANQGSEA. CDR3 length: 13 residues. For the CDR3, the DNA is TGCAGCGTTACCACACAGGGGAACTATGGCTACACCTTC. Translating gives CSVTTQGNYGYTF.

This clonotype turned up a few times. The chain employs TRBV7-9 and TRBJ2-4, with unresolved D. Germline values: CDR1 SEHNR, CDR2 FQNEAQ (reference sequence). V was shortened by 4 bases and J by 8 bases, with 15 bases between the two germline ends. The CDR3 totals 14 residues. CDR3 DNA: TGTGCCAGCAGCTCCCCACCCTACGGGTACATTCAGTACTTC. This encodes CASSSPPYGYIQYF.

The chain links TRBV20-1 to TRBJ2-1; 8 positions match TRBD2. V lost 4 bases to trimming and J lost 9 bases; unmatched junction nucleotides: 11. The CDR3 extends over 14 amino acids. Germline CDR1 reads DFQATT; CDR2 reads SNEGSKA (reference sequence). CDR3 residues: CSANREGPLTEQFF. CDR3 in DNA: TGCAGTGCTAACCGGGAGGGCCCCCTCACTGAGCAGTTCTTC.